The rows below give T cell receptor beta chains drawn from one sample of a study of shared clonotypes between healthy human individuals. Generated by immunoSEQ multiplex PCR, the TCRdb table keeps only in-frame clones and is missing some. The sample contains about 510,000 clones, about 96% of which appear only once. The sequencing sample was made of naive CD4+ T cells sorted from blood. These receptors originate from a woman aged 30 to 39 in good health. Both conserved end residues are part of each CDR3. The order of the fields is clone size, J gene, D gene, V gene, CDR3 protein, CDR3 DNA. A D gene is named only where the DNA matches it firmly. Part of the rows lack a size; the others show once, few, many or a class for expanded clones.

abundance: once
j_gene: TRBJ2-3
d_gene: .
v_gene: TRBV5-1
CDR3aa: CASSYRIGDTDTQYF
CDR3nt: TGCGCCAGCAGCTACCGAATCGGGGACACAGATACGCAGTATTTT

abundance: once
j_gene: TRBJ2-7
d_gene: .
v_gene: TRBV9
CDR3aa: CASSLRQAEGEQYF
CDR3nt: TGTGCCAGCAGCCTAAGACAGGCCGAGGGCGAGCAGTACTTC

abundance: .
j_gene: TRBJ1-3
d_gene: .
v_gene: TRBV14
CDR3aa: CASRATGTANTIYF
CDR3nt: TGTGCCAGCAGGGCAACCGGGACGGCAAACACCATATATTTT

abundance: .
j_gene: TRBJ1-4
d_gene: .
v_gene: TRBV7-8
CDR3aa: CASSFSTGRTNEKLFF
CDR3nt: TGTGCCAGCAGCTTTTCAACAGGGCGCACTAATGAAAAACTGTTTTTT

abundance: .
j_gene: TRBJ2-7
d_gene: TRBD2
v_gene: TRBV5-1
CDR3aa: CASSSLLAGGSSYEQYF
CDR3nt: TGCGCCAGCAGCTCCCTACTAGCGGGAGGGTCGTCCTACGAGCAGTACTTC

abundance: .
j_gene: TRBJ1-4
d_gene: .
v_gene: TRBV19
CDR3aa: CASSILEDGGNEKLFF
CDR3nt: TGTGCCAGTAGTATTTTGGAGGACGGAGGGAATGAAAAACTGTTTTTT

abundance: .
j_gene: TRBJ1-1
d_gene: .
v_gene: TRBV9
CDR3aa: CASSPPVGGTEAFF
CDR3nt: TGTGCCAGCAGCCCCCCTGTGGGGGGTACTGAAGCTTTCTTT

abundance: .
j_gene: TRBJ2-7
d_gene: .
v_gene: TRBV28
CDR3aa: CASSLSLLTGVRYEQYF
CDR3nt: TGTGCCAGCAGCCTATCTCTCCTAACGGGAGTACGGTACGAGCAGTACTTC

abundance: .
j_gene: TRBJ2-7
d_gene: .
v_gene: TRBV7-3
CDR3aa: CASSLVPYEQYF
CDR3nt: TGTGCCAGCAGCTTAGTACCCTACGAGCAGTACTTC

abundance: once
j_gene: TRBJ2-7
d_gene: .
v_gene: TRBV16
CDR3aa: CASSRQGGSYEQYF
CDR3nt: TGTGCCAGCAGCCGGCAGGGCGGCTCCTACGAGCAGTACTTC

abundance: .
j_gene: TRBJ1-5
d_gene: .
v_gene: TRBV2
CDR3aa: CASSEEYNQPQHF
CDR3nt: TGTGCCAGCAGTGAAGAATACAATCAGCCCCAGCATTTT

abundance: .
j_gene: TRBJ2-7
d_gene: .
v_gene: TRBV19
CDR3aa: CASTPDFPPTYEQYF
CDR3nt: TGTGCCAGTACCCCGGACTTTCCCCCTACCTACGAGCAGTACTTC

abundance: once
j_gene: TRBJ2-7
d_gene: TRBD2
v_gene: TRBV18
CDR3aa: CASSPPGGSYEQYF
CDR3nt: TGTGCCAGCTCACCACCGGGCGGGAGCTACGAGCAGTACTTC

abundance: .
j_gene: TRBJ2-7
d_gene: .
v_gene: TRBV25-1
CDR3aa: CASSIGPYEQYF
CDR3nt: TGTGCCAGCAGTATTGGACCCTACGAGCAGTACTTC

abundance: .
j_gene: TRBJ1-2
d_gene: TRBD1
v_gene: TRBV7-2
CDR3aa: CASSWTTGAQDGYTF
CDR3nt: TGTGCCAGCAGCTGGACGACAGGGGCCCAGGATGGCTACACCTTC

abundance: .
j_gene: TRBJ2-5
d_gene: .
v_gene: TRBV21-1
CDR3aa: CASSKDIVNGYQETQYF
CDR3nt: TGTGCCAGCAGCAAAGATATCGTGAACGGGTACCAAGAGACCCAGTACTTC

abundance: .
j_gene: TRBJ2-2
d_gene: .
v_gene: TRBV28
CDR3aa: CASSSNPGGPNTGELFF
CDR3nt: TGTGCCAGCAGTTCAAACCCCGGGGGTCCGAACACCGGGGAGCTGTTTTTT

abundance: .
j_gene: TRBJ2-1
d_gene: .
v_gene: TRBV21-1
CDR3aa: CASSSGDPGTSGRCMFF
CDR3nt: TGTGCCAGCAGCAGCGGGGACCCAGGGACTAGCGGGAGGTGTATGTTCTTC

abundance: .
j_gene: TRBJ2-3
d_gene: TRBD2
v_gene: TRBV7-2
CDR3aa: CASSLTPASGSDSTDTQYF
CDR3nt: TGTGCCAGCAGCTTAACGCCGGCTAGCGGGAGCGATAGCACAGATACGCAGTATTTT

abundance: .
j_gene: TRBJ1-2
d_gene: TRBD1
v_gene: TRBV27
CDR3aa: CASSSRTGSNYGYTF
CDR3nt: TGTGCCAGCAGCTCCAGGACAGGGTCAAACTATGGCTACACCTTC

abundance: .
j_gene: TRBJ2-3
d_gene: .
v_gene: TRBV10-3
CDR3aa: CAISERQPDTQYF
CDR3nt: TGTGCCATCAGTGAAAGACAGCCAGATACGCAGTATTTT

abundance: .
j_gene: TRBJ2-7
d_gene: TRBD2
v_gene: TRBV4-1
CDR3aa: CASSQDLSGLAGPVSSYEQYF
CDR3nt: TGCGCCAGCAGCCAAGATCTTTCCGGACTAGCGGGACCTGTAAGCTCCTACGAGCAGTACTTC

abundance: .
j_gene: TRBJ2-5
d_gene: .
v_gene: TRBV9
CDR3aa: CASSAGGGGRETQYF
CDR3nt: TGTGCCAGCAGCGCCGGAGGAGGGGGCAGAGAGACCCAGTACTTC

abundance: .
j_gene: TRBJ2-1
d_gene: TRBD1
v_gene: TRBV5-1
CDR3aa: CASSLNGQVGNEQFF
CDR3nt: TGCGCCAGCAGCTTGAACGGACAGGTTGGCAATGAGCAGTTCTTC

abundance: .
j_gene: TRBJ2-7
d_gene: .
v_gene: TRBV21-1
CDR3aa: CASSIGTSGSYEQYF
CDR3nt: TGTGCCAGCAGCATCGGGACTAGCGGGAGCTACGAGCAGTACTTC

abundance: .
j_gene: TRBJ2-5
d_gene: .
v_gene: TRBV6-1
CDR3aa: CASSFTVLETQYF
CDR3nt: TGTGCCAGCAGTTTTACGGTCTTGGAGACCCAGTACTTC

abundance: .
j_gene: TRBJ1-1
d_gene: TRBD1
v_gene: TRBV5-1
CDR3aa: CASSAGTGNTEAFF
CDR3nt: TGCGCCAGCAGCGCCGGGACAGGGAACACTGAAGCTTTCTTT

abundance: .
j_gene: TRBJ2-3
d_gene: .
v_gene: TRBV5-1
CDR3aa: CASSLGAAGDTQYF
CDR3nt: TGCGCCAGCAGCTTGGGAGCGGCCGGGGATACGCAGTATTTT

abundance: .
j_gene: TRBJ2-7
d_gene: TRBD2
v_gene: TRBV19
CDR3aa: CARRSGRYEQYF
CDR3nt: TGTGCCAGGCGTAGCGGGAGGTACGAGCAGTACTTC

abundance: .
j_gene: TRBJ1-5
d_gene: .
v_gene: TRBV15
CDR3aa: CATSRDPGESNQPQHF
CDR3nt: TGTGCCACCAGCAGAGATCCGGGGGAAAGCAATCAGCCCCAGCATTTT

abundance: .
j_gene: TRBJ2-5
d_gene: .
v_gene: TRBV28
CDR3aa: CASSLSGDETQYF
CDR3nt: TGTGCCAGCAGTTTATCGGGGGACGAGACCCAGTACTTC

abundance: .
j_gene: TRBJ1-2
d_gene: .
v_gene: TRBV5-1
CDR3aa: CASSLDGMGRGYTF
CDR3nt: TGCGCCAGCAGCTTGGACGGGATGGGAAGAGGCTACACCTTC